Given below is one TCR beta chain in context. Its antigen is unknown. The data were produced by immunoSEQ multiplex PCR, yet TCRdb's version contains in-frame clones alone and is incomplete. Of 90,000 to 150,000 clones listed, 80% to 90% were seen once; the top ten hold around 0.53%. The record originates from a study of OX40 agonist ivuxolimab in advanced cancers. The wider study: At just under 85% male, the cohort had a mean age of about 60 years, ranging from about 23 to 79. Findings and caveats of the study: The average count of expanded clones was higher among CD8+ T cells than among CD4+.

Germline V gives CDR1 SEHNR, CDR2 FQNEAQ (reference sequence). Trimming removed 3 bases from V and 5 bases from J, with 10 bases in between. The CDR3 loop spans 13 amino acids. Sequences were derived from CD4+ or CD8+ T cells sorted from blood, sampled in a trial of the OX40 agonist ivuxolimab. This TCR was sampled from an adult with an advanced solid tumor such as melanoma, head and neck, liver or kidney cancer. The chain carries TRBV7-9 and TRBJ2-5; D perhaps matches TRBD1 (7 bases). As DNA, the CDR3 is TGTGCCAGCAGCTTCTCAGGGGGGGAGACCCAGTACTTC. Translating gives CASSFSGGETQYF.